A selection of T cell receptor beta chains follows, all from one sample in a study of cytomegalovirus exposure and HLA in healthy donors. Sequenced by immunoSEQ multiplex PCR; TCRdb stores in-frame clones only, minus some. This sample yields 150,000 to 200,000 clones, of which roughly four fifths are seen a single time; over 4% belongs to the top ten. The sample consisted of PBMCs. Receptor source: a man over 45 in good health and CMV-seropositive. The CDR3 runs from the conserved cysteine through the conserved F or W. D genes are given only for firm matches. The listing skips clone size in some rows; elsewhere it reads once, few, many or a size class.

D | size | length | J | V | CDR3 | DNA
TRBD2 | NA | 15 | TRBJ2-3 | TRBV30 | CAWSLAGGPPDTQYF | TGTGCCTGGAGCTTAGCGGGAGGGCCCCCAGATACGCAGTATTTT
NA | NA | 14 | TRBJ1-2 | TRBV27 | CASSSGTLGSGYTF | TGTGCCAGCAGTTCCGGGACACTCGGTAGTGGCTACACCTTC
TRBD2 | few | 14 | TRBJ2-7 | TRBV28 | CASSLAGLIYEQYF | TGTGCCAGCAGTCTAGCGGGACTCATCTACGAGCAGTACTTC
TRBD1 | NA | 15 | TRBJ1-4 | TRBV18 | CASSPQTGTGGRQAF | TGTGCCAGCTCACCTCAAACCGGGACAGGGGGGCGGCAGGCTTTT
TRBD2 | NA | 18 | TRBJ2-2 | TRBV4-1 | CASSQVEWAGGNTGELFF | TGCGCCAGCAGCCAAGTCGAGTGGGCGGGGGGGAACACCGGGGAGCTGTTTTTT
TRBD2 | NA | 18 | TRBJ2-5 | TRBV9 | CASSVVPAAPSGEETQYF | TGTGCCAGCAGCGTAGTGCCCGCCGCCCCTAGCGGGGAAGAGACCCAGTACTTC
TRBD2 | NA | 18 | TRBJ2-1 | TRBV7-3 | CASSLIPSRGGSYNEQFF | TGTGCCAGCAGCTTAATCCCCTCGCGGGGGGGCAGTTACAATGAGCAGTTCTTC
NA | NA | 13 | TRBJ1-5 | TRBV2 | CASSPDSNQPQHF | TGTGCCAGCAGTCCAGATAGCAATCAGCCCCAGCATTTT
NA | NA | 13 | TRBJ1-1 | TRBV4-3 | CASSPPGTAEAFF | TGCGCCAGCAGCCCACCTGGGACTGCTGAAGCTTTCTTT
NA | NA | 11 | TRBJ2-7 | TRBV5-5 | CASSLVGPEHF | TGTGCCAGCAGCTTGGTCGGTCCCGAACACTTC
TRBD2 | NA | 15 | TRBJ2-3 | TRBV7-9 | CASSLPAGNTDTQYF | TGTGCCAGCAGCTTACCAGCGGGAAACACAGATACGCAGTATTTT
TRBD1 | NA | 15 | TRBJ2-3 | TRBV7-7 | CASSPGTGGPDTQYF | TGTGCCAGCAGCCCAGGGACAGGGGGGCCAGATACGCAGTATTTT
NA | NA | 16 | TRBJ2-7 | TRBV5-6 | CASSLGLGGVADEQYF | TGTGCCAGCAGCTTGGGTTTGGGAGGTGTGGCGGACGAGCAGTACTTC
NA | NA | 17 | TRBJ2-6 | TRBV9 | CASSVAPGMAGANVLTF | TGTGCCAGCAGCGTAGCCCCAGGGATGGCTGGGGCCAACGTCCTGACTTTC
NA | NA | 18 | TRBJ1-5 | TRBV19 | CASSTPPGQRRINQPQHF | TGTGCCAGTAGTACCCCTCCCGGACAGAGACGTATCAATCAGCCCCAGCATTTT
TRBD1 | few | 15 | TRBJ1-4 | TRBV7-2 | CASSPGQVWSEKLFF | TGTGCCAGCAGCCCGGGACAGGTTTGGAGTGAAAAACTGTTTTTT